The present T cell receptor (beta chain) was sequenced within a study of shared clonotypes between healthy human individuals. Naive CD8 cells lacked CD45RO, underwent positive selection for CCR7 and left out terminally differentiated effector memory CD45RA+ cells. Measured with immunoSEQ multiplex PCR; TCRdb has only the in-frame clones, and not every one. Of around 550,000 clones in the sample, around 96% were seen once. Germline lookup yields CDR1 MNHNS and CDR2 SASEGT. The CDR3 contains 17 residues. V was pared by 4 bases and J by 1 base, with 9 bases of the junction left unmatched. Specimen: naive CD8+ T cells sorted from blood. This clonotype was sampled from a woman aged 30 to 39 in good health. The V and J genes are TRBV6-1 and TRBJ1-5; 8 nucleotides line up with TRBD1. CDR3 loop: CASSALPTGASNQPQHF. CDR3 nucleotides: TGTGCCAGCAGTGCTTTACCGACAGGGGCCAGCAATCAGCCCCAGCATTTT.